This section outlines one TCR beta chain sequence together with its context. The data were taken from a study of blood T cell repertoires in COVID-19. Trimming at V came to 11 bases and at J to 0 bases, leaving 7 bases not matched to a gene. The CDR3 extends over 13 amino acids. CDR1 is SNHLY and CDR2 is FYNNEI in the germline V gene. Data came from immunoSEQ multiplex PCR; TCRdb stores just in-frame clones and leaves some out. Of about 140,000 clones listed, approximately 86% are singletons. Source material: peripheral blood. The origin of this receptor is a human donor in a cohort sampled during active COVID-19. The V and J genes are TRBV2 and TRBJ2-7; TRBD2 matches at 7 bases. The CDR3 spells CACEGGSSYEQYF. For the CDR3, the DNA is TGTGCCTGCGAGGGAGGGAGCTCCTACGAGCAGTACTTC.